This TCR beta chain was sequenced for a study of neurological immune-mediated disorders. The V gene lost 3 bases and the J gene lost 8 bases, with 23 bases spanning the gap. Germline-derived CDR1 and CDR2 are MGHRA and YSYEKL. This CDR3 has 18 amino acids. This clonotype has at least ten counts. It was by 5'RACE with 10-nucleotide random UMIs that the cDNA was made. In TCRdb, the 5' RACE reads were re-called with MiXCR into one record per CDR3 protein. This table has about 59,000 distinct CDR3 sequences, 24% appearing once. Time point in this sample: technical triplicate 2. The sample taken for sequencing was PBMCs. This TCR came from a man in his fifties or sixties with HTLV-1-associated myelopathy (HAM/TSP). The chain has TRBV4-1 and TRBJ1-6; possibly TRBD1 for D (5 bases). The CDR3 bases are TGCGCCAGCAGCCAGTACCTGAATTTGGGGGATATTTATTCACCCCTCCACTTT. Amino acid sequence: CASSQYLNLGDIYSPLHF.